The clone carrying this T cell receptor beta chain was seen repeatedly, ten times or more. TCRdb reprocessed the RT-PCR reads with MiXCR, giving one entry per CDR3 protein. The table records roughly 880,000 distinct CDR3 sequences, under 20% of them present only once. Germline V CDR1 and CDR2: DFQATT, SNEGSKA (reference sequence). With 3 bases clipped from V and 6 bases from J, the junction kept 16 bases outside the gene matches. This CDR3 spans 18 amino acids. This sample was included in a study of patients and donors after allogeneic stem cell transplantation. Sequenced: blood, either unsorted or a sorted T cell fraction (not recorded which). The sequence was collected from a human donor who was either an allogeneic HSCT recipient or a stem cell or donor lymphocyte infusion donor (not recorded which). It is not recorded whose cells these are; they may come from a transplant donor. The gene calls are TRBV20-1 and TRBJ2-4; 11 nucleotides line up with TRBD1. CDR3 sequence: CSARAGTGGRGQGNIQYF. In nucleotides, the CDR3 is TGCAGTGCTAGGGCCGGGACAGGGGGGAGAGGGCAAGGAAACATTCAGTACTTC.